The sequence of this T cell receptor (beta chain) was determined in a study of a mutant IDH1 vaccine in newly diagnosed glioma. Study-level background: Investigators started vaccination 4-6 weeks after radiotherapy alone, or with temozolomide cycles.

Regarding time point: week 35, safety follow-up. Each dose delivered 300 ug of mutant IDH1 20-mer peptide subcutaneously with imiquimod. Repertoires were generated with immunoSEQ multiplex PCR, while TCRdb's copy carries only in-frame clones and drops some. This sample has about 64,000 clones, with 74% found just once. Concerning this clone itself: Its antigen is currently unknown.

The sequences come from PBMCs, collected from a glioma patient whose treatment included an IDH1 peptide vaccine. The sequence came from a man aged 50 to 59 with glioma.

The CDR3 region is CASSLPGGDTQYF. DNA for the CDR3: TGTGCCAGCAGCTTGCCGGGGGGCGATACGCAGTATTTT. This rearrangement joins TRBV5-4 to TRBJ2-3; D might be TRBD2 (7 bases). With 1 base removed from V and 6 bases from J, the gap between germline ends came to 9 bases. Germline-derived CDR1 and CDR2 are SGHNT and YYREEE (reference sequence). The CDR3 sequence is 13 residues long.